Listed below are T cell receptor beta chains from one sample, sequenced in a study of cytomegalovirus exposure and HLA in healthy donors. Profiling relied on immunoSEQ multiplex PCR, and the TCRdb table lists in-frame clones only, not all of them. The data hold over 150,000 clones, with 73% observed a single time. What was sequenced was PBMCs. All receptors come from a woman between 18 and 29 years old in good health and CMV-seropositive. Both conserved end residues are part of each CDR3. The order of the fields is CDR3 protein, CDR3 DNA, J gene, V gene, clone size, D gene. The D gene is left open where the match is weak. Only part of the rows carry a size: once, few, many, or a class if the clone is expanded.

CAISGDRGGPGELFF	TGTGCCATCAGCGGGGACAGGGGAGGGCCCGGGGAGCTGTTTTTT	TRBJ2-2	TRBV10-3	-	TRBD1
CASSLQGPPNEQFF	TGTGCCAGCAGCTTACAGGGCCCTCCCAATGAGCAGTTCTTC	TRBJ2-1	TRBV7-6	few	-
CASSQDWGGDSGYTF	TGTGCCAGCAGCCAAGATTGGGGAGGGGATAGTGGCTACACCTTC	TRBJ1-2	TRBV4-2	-	-
CAISWTGGPYEQYF	TGTGCCATTTCTTGGACAGGGGGGCCCTACGAGCAGTACTTC	TRBJ2-7	TRBV19	-	TRBD1
CASSYGQGYNEQFF	TGTGCCAGCAGCTATGGACAGGGGTACAATGAGCAGTTCTTC	TRBJ2-1	TRBV7-2	-	TRBD1
CATLRTGGRAFF	TGTGCCACCCTGAGGACAGGGGGTCGAGCTTTCTTT	TRBJ1-1	TRBV19	-	TRBD1
CAISVGENEQFF	TGTGCCATCAGTGTTGGAGAAAATGAGCAGTTCTTC	TRBJ2-1	TRBV10-3	few	-
CASSDFPGTGYGNEQFF	TGTGCCAGCAGTGACTTTCCCGGGACAGGGTATGGCAATGAGCAGTTCTTC	TRBJ2-1	TRBV6-4	-	TRBD1
CASKNAVFSPLHF	TGTGCCAGCAAGAACGCGGTCTTTTCACCCCTCCACTTT	TRBJ1-6	TRBV6-1	-	-
CASSATHNTEAFF	TGTGCCAGCAGCGCGACACATAACACTGAAGCTTTCTTT	TRBJ1-1	TRBV6-4	once	-
CASSVSGTTDYGYTF	TGTGCCAGCAGTGTTTCCGGGACAACCGACTATGGCTACACCTTC	TRBJ1-2	TRBV2	-	-
CASSYSRLPEEAFF	TGTGCCAGCAGTTACTCGAGGCTACCGGAAGAAGCTTTCTTT	TRBJ1-1	TRBV6-5	-	-
CASSAQQGITEAFF	TGTGCCAGCAGCGCCCAACAGGGGATCACTGAAGCTTTCTTT	TRBJ1-1	TRBV7-2	-	TRBD1
CAWSAGGAVITYEQYF	TGTGCCTGGAGTGCGGGCGGGGCAGTAATCACCTACGAGCAGTACTTC	TRBJ2-7	TRBV30	once	-
CASSSGLAGGRETQYF	TGTGCTAGCAGCTCAGGATTAGCGGGGGGGCGAGAGACCCAGTACTTC	TRBJ2-5	TRBV7-7	-	TRBD2
CASRDPSRETQYF	TGTGCCAGCCGGGATCCATCGAGAGAGACCCAGTACTTC	TRBJ2-5	TRBV10-3	-	-
CASSSQTYNEQFF	TGTGCCAGCAGCTCCCAGACCTACAATGAGCAGTTCTTC	TRBJ2-1	TRBV9	-	-
CASSLVPAGGENTGELFF	TGTGCCAGCAGCTTAGTTCCAGCGGGGGGCGAGAACACCGGGGAGCTGTTTTTT	TRBJ2-2	TRBV7-8	once	TRBD2
CASSLVLSGYTF	TGTGCCAGCAGCCTCGTGCTATCTGGCTACACCTTC	TRBJ1-2	TRBV7-9	-	-
CASSVGGTAHGYTF	TGTGCCAGCAGCGTAGGAGGGACAGCCCATGGCTACACCTTC	TRBJ1-2	TRBV9	-	TRBD1
CASSLPSLARKSDTQYF	TGTGCCAGCAGCTTGCCTTCCTTAGCGAGGAAGTCGGATACGCAGTATTTT	TRBJ2-3	TRBV5-4	few	-
CASLSGPYNSPLHF	TGTGCCAGCCTAAGCGGGCCCTATAATTCACCCCTCCACTTT	TRBJ1-6	TRBV28	-	-
CASSQDPTGGQPQHF	TGTGCCAGCAGCCAAGATCCCACAGGGGGGCAGCCCCAGCATTTT	TRBJ1-5	TRBV4-2	-	TRBD1
CASSPRGSGVTGELFF	TGTGCCAGCAGCCCACGAGGTAGCGGGGTCACCGGGGAGCTGTTTTTT	TRBJ2-2	TRBV6-6	-	TRBD2
CASSRQTNYGYTF	TGTGCCAGTAGTAGACAGACTAACTATGGCTACACCTTC	TRBJ1-2	TRBV19	-	-
CASSQGGGYSPLHF	TGTGCCAGCAGTCAGGGAGGGGGGTATTCACCCCTCCACTTT	TRBJ1-6	TRBV5-6	-	-
CASSEWHGGREKLFF	TGTGCCAGCAGTGAATGGCACGGGGGAAGGGAAAAACTGTTTTTT	TRBJ1-4	TRBV25-1	-	-
CASSLWGGTGTYYEQYF	TGTGCCAGCAGTTTATGGGGGGGGACAGGGACTTACTACGAGCAGTACTTC	TRBJ2-7	TRBV27	-	TRBD1
CASSQTQGARYNEQFF	TGTGCCAGCAGTCAGACTCAGGGGGCGCGGTACAATGAGCAGTTCTTC	TRBJ2-1	TRBV2	-	TRBD1
CASSTGQFMNTEAFF	TGTGCCAGTAGTACAGGACAGTTCATGAACACTGAAGCTTTCTTT	TRBJ1-1	TRBV19	-	-
CASSSGTGRYQPQHF	TGTGCCAGTAGTTCGGGGACAGGGCGATATCAGCCCCAGCATTTT	TRBJ1-5	TRBV19	-	TRBD1
CAWSRLAGQETQYF	TGTGCCTGGAGTAGGCTAGCGGGGCAAGAGACCCAGTACTTC	TRBJ2-5	TRBV30	-	TRBD2